This TCR beta chain was obtained from a study of T cells in Graves' hyperthyroidism and ophthalmopathy. Study results and limitations: A model using 13 V-J features told ophthalmopathy apart from stable hyperthyroidism.

At least ten counts were recorded for this clonotype. Antigen unknown. Authors of the study amplified TCR beta CDR3 regions from RNA transcripts. The study used the HTBI primer set for a first-round RT-PCR of the TCR CDR3. TCRdb itself ran the multiplex PCR reads through MiXCR, one entry per CDR3 protein. The repertoire holds fewer than 500,000 distinct CDR3 sequences, with approximately 15% as singletons. The germline V and J ends were trimmed by 0 bases and 3 bases, with 5 bases remaining between them. This CDR3 contains 12 residues. From germline, CDR1 is DFQATT and CDR2 SNEGSKA (reference sequence).

The chain joins TRBV20-1 to TRBJ1-2, with D possibly being TRBD1 (5 bases). Source material: blood. The receptor's source is a woman between 25 and 40 years old with Graves' ophthalmopathy. The CDR3 DNA is TGCAGTGCTAGAGAGGGGGACTATGGCTACACCTTC. Its protein product is CSAREGDYGYTF.